The 24 T cell receptor beta chains in this list originate from one sample, sequenced in a study of blood T cells in healthy people across ages. The second PCR ran about 6 to 12 cycles with a sample-barcoded 5' primer and J-beta primers. TCRdb processed the 5' RACE reads anew with MiXCR; each CDR3 protein has one entry. The sample yields hundreds of thousands of distinct CDR3 sequences, over 20% seen once. The source material was blood. The source of these receptors is a man in his sixties or seventies in good health.

This chain connects TRBV6-1 to TRBJ2-1, with 9 nucleotides matching TRBD2. The J call is uncertain, as TRBJ2-7 better fits the DNA end. The germline V gene encodes CDR1 MNHNS and CDR2 SASEGT. The length of the CDR3 is 13 residues. The CDR3 coding sequence is TGTGCCAGCAAGGTAGCGGGAGCTCACGAGCAGTACGTC. Translated, it gives CASKVAGAHEQYV.

The V and J genes are TRBV3-1 and TRBJ2-1; D may correspond to TRBD1 or TRBD2 (5 bases each). There are 16 residues in the CDR3. The ends were cut back, 4 bases at V and 7 bases at J, with 20 bases in the middle. Germline values: CDR1 LGHDT, CDR2 YNNKEL (reference sequence). CDR3 region: CASSLRRGVFSNEQFF. The CDR3, as DNA: TGTGCCAGCAGCCTCCGAAGGGGAGTATTTTCGAATGAGCAGTTCTTC.

Turning to this clonotype: A read error may produce the germline difference seen at one junction end. V gene TRBV5-1 combines with J gene TRBJ2-1; TRBD2 matches 10 bases. This CDR3 has 18 residues. Per the germline V gene, CDR1 is SGHRS and CDR2 is YFSETQ. CDR3 protein: CASGLKRGGSYSNNEQFF. The CDR3 DNA reads TGCGCCAGCGGCTTGAAGCGGGGGGGGTCTTACTCAAACAATGAGCAGTTCTTC.

Only a few counts were recorded for this clonotype. V and J are TRBV14 and TRBJ2-7; 10 positions match TRBD1. This CDR3 has 16 amino acids. CDR1 is SGHDN, CDR2 FVKESK, per germline. With 2 bases clipped from V and 4 bases from J, the junction kept 8 bases outside the gene matches. CDR3 bases: TGTGCCAGCAGCCAACATCCGACGGGACAGGGGTACGAGCAGTACTTC. This encodes CASSQHPTGQGYEQYF.

Details on this clonotype: A much more abundant neighbour one base away suggests this may be a read error. The CDR3 sequence: CAGSLAGIARDTQYF. In nucleotides, the CDR3 is TGTGCCGGCAGCTTAGCGGGGATAGCAAGAGATACGCAGTATTTT. The chain links TRBV7-2 to TRBJ2-3, with 8 bases aligning to TRBD2. This CDR3 region has 15 residues. The V gene's germline CDR1 is SGHTA and CDR2 FQGNSA.

This clonotype was detected a few times. A junction boundary mismatches the germline segment, possibly from a read error. The genes are TRBV5-6 and TRBJ1-1, with D unresolved. The CDR3 has 12 amino acids. CDR1 and CDR2 from the germline V gene are SGHDT and YYEEEE. CDR3 region: CASSSRRWQRHF. In DNA form, the CDR3 reads TGTGCCAGCAGCTCGCGCCGTTGGCAGCGACACTTT.

This clonotype has more than one count but fewer than ten. The V and J genes are TRBV14 and TRBJ2-5; TRBD2 matches at 10 bases. The end of the DNA aligns better with TRBJ2-7, so the J call may be wrong. Germline assignment: CDR1 SGHDN and CDR2 FVKESK. This CDR3 is 16 amino acids long. Here the CDR3 reads CASSQGLAGESYEQYF. The CDR3 nucleotides are TGTGCCAGCAGCCAAGGTCTAGCGGGGGAGTCCTACGAGCAGTACTTC.

This clonotype was found many times. V usage is TRBV12-3 or TRBV12-4 and J usage is TRBJ2-4; D might be TRBD1 (6 bases). V was trimmed by 6 bases and J by 9 bases, leaving 15 bases between them. The CDR3 consists of 13 residues. The CDR3 nucleotides are TGTGCCAGCAGACAAAACAGGGCAACCATTCAGTACTTC. Translated, it gives CASRQNRATIQYF.

J is TRBJ2-1 and V is TRBV7-8; 8 positions agree with TRBD1. V lost 0 bases and J lost 8; bases outside the gene matches: 3. The CDR3 sequence is 14 residues long. Germline V CDR1 and CDR2: SGHVS, FQNEAQ. DNA of the CDR3: TGTGCCAGCAGCTTAGCCGACAGGGGTGATGAGCAGTTCTTC. Protein sequence: CASSLADRGDEQFF.

This clonotype turned up a few times. The V and J genes are TRBV12-3 or TRBV12-4 and TRBJ1-2; D remains ambiguous. This CDR3 is 16 amino acids long. V lost 3 bases and J lost 6, with 20 bases in between. CDR3 region: CASSFGVFGPRDGYTF. CDR3 coding DNA: TGTGCCAGCAGTTTTGGGGTTTTCGGGCCCAGAGATGGCTACACCTTC.

The chain has TRBV29-1 and TRBJ2-5; D is ambiguous. The J call is in doubt because the DNA end fits TRBJ2-7 better. This CDR3 is 11 amino acids long. The germline V gene has CDR1 SQVTM and CDR2 ANQGSEA. In DNA form, the CDR3 reads TGCAGCGTTGAAACGGGCTACGAGCAGTACGTC. Amino acids: CSVETGYEQYV.

The chain joins TRBV7-2 to TRBJ2-5, with 8 positions matching TRBD2. From germline, CDR1 is SGHTA and CDR2 FQGNSA. Trimming cost V 2 bases and J 4 bases; bases outside gene matches: 9. The CDR3 loop spans 16 amino acids. The CDR3 DNA reads TGTGCCAGCAGCTTAAATAGAGCCAGCGGGAGAGAGACCCAGTACTTC. Its protein product is CASSLNRASGRETQYF.

This clonotype was found a few times. One junction end disagrees with the germline gene, perhaps due to a read error. The J gene is TRBJ2-2, the V gene TRBV5-1; a possible D gene is TRBD1 (6 bases). Germline V CDR1 and CDR2: SGHRS, YFSETQ. This CDR3 contains 16 residues. Here the CDR3 reads CVSSLFGGPNTGELFF. The CDR3 DNA reads TGCGTCAGCAGCTTGTTTGGGGGCCCGAACACCGGGGAGCTGTTTTTT.

The chain couples TRBV24-1 to TRBJ1-5, with D uncertain. The CDR3 covers 13 residues. V lost 4 bases and J 7 bases, leaving 10 bases between the germline ends. The V gene's germline CDR1 is KGHDR and CDR2 SFDVKD. In nucleotides, the CDR3 is TGTGCCACCAGTGACGGGGAATGGCAGCCCCAGCATTTT. Translating gives CATSDGEWQPQHF.

The V call is TRBV27, the J call TRBJ2-5; TRBD2 matches 14 bases. The DNA end is a closer match to TRBJ2-7, so the J assignment may be wrong. Germline lookup yields CDR1 MNHEY and CDR2 SMNVEV (reference sequence). The CDR3 consists of 18 residues. The CDR3 DNA reads as TGTGCCAGCAGTTCTCCAACCCAGGGACTAGCGGGAGACTACGAGCAGTACGTC. This gives the protein CASSSPTQGLAGDYEQYV.

This clonotype was recorded at least ten times. The genes are TRBV7-9 and TRBJ1-3, with D possibly TRBD1 on 6 matching bases. Germline V CDR1 and CDR2: SEHNR, FQNEAQ (reference sequence). The V end was cut by 10 bases, the J end by 5 bases, with 21 bases between. This CDR3 has 15 residues. The DNA for the CDR3 is TGTGCCACCCGATCCCAGGGGAGTAAAAGAAACACCATATATTTT. Its protein product is CATRSQGSKRNTIYF.

This clonotype was counted a few times. This chain connects TRBV29-1 to TRBJ2-5; 7 nucleotides align to TRBD1. The J call may be mistaken, given a closer DNA end match to TRBJ2-7. CDR1 SQVTM and CDR2 ANQGSEA come from the germline V gene. The CDR3 totals 14 residues. This CDR3 reads CSVITGAFSYEQYF. DNA for the CDR3: TGCAGCGTGATCACAGGGGCCTTCTCCTACGAGCAGTACTTC.

The chain is built from TRBV7-2 and TRBJ2-3; 10 bases match TRBD2. Trimming took 0 bases from V and 4 from J; bases not matched to a gene: 10. Germline V gives CDR1 SGHTA, CDR2 FQGNSA. The CDR3 is 18 amino acids. In DNA form, the CDR3 reads TGTGCCAGCAGCTTAGCGGGTTTCAGCGGGAGGGTCCCAGATACGCAGTATTTT. This gives the protein CASSLAGFSGRVPDTQYF. The full variable domain, in which reference TRBV7-2 and TRBJ2-3 provide the parts outside the CDR3, is GAGVSQSPSNKVTEKGKDVELRCDPISGHTALYWYRQSLGQGLEFLIYFQGNSAPDKSGLPSDRFSAERTGGSVSTLTIQRTQQEDSAVYLCASSLAGFSGRVPDTQYFGPGTRLTVL.

V is TRBV14 and J is TRBJ1-6, with 11 bases fitting TRBD1. The CDR3 is 17 amino acids. Looked up from germline, CDR1 is SGHDN and CDR2 is FVKESK. V shed 4 bases, J shed 0 bases, and the junction held 2 bases outside the gene matches. The CDR3 bases are TGTGCCAGCAGCCGCGGGACAGGGGGCTCCTATAATTCACCCCTCCACTTT. Amino acid sequence: CASSRGTGGSYNSPLHF. The full variable domain, rest sourced from reference TRBV14 and TRBJ1-6, is EAGVTQFPSHSVIEKGQTVTLRCDPISGHDNLYWYRRVMGKEIKFLLHFVKESKQDESGMPNNRFLAERTGGTYSTLKVQPAELEDSGVYFCASSRGTGGSYNSPLHFGNGTRLTVT.

The chain joins TRBV12-3 or TRBV12-4 to TRBJ1-1; possible D gene TRBD1, 5 bases. The CDR3 is 15 residues long. The germline V and J ends were trimmed by 4 bases and 8 bases, with 20 bases remaining between them. The CDR3 region is CASSSPANGQAEAFF. The DNA of the CDR3 is TGTGCCAGCAGTTCTCCCGCTAACGGACAAGCAGAAGCTTTCTTT.

The chain uses TRBV7-8 and TRBJ1-2; D is unclear. The V gene's germline CDR1 is SGHVS and CDR2 FQNEAQ. The V gene lost 5 bases and the J gene lost 4 bases, with 14 bases spanning the gap. This CDR3 contains 14 residues. CDR3 region: CASSPRSSRYGYTF. The CDR3 DNA sequence: TGTGCCAGCAGCCCTCGGTCAAGTCGCTATGGCTACACCTTC.

This clonotype was counted only a few times. The V call is TRBV11-2, the J call TRBJ2-5, with D possibly being TRBD2 (6 bases). This CDR3 has 14 amino acids. Trimming shortened V by 5 bases and J by 4 bases, and 14 bases separated the two germline ends. Germline values: CDR1 SGHAT, CDR2 FQNNGV. CDR3 sequence (DNA): TGTGCCAGCAGCCCACGGAGGGACGGAGAGACCCAGTACTTC. It codes for CASSPRRDGETQYF.

V and J are TRBV6-5 and TRBJ1-6; 9 bases fit TRBD1. Germline assignment: CDR1 MNHEY and CDR2 SVGAGI. Trimming took 5 bases from V and 7 from J; bases not matched to a gene: 3. The CDR3 is 14 residues long. The CDR3: CASSAGQGNSPLHF. CDR3 nucleotide sequence: TGTGCCAGCAGTGCCGGACAGGGGAATTCACCCCTCCACTTT.

This clonotype was recorded a few times. The DNA for the CDR3 is TGCGCCAGCAGCCTCGGACTAGCGGGGAACACAGATACGCAGTATTTT. Protein product: CASSLGLAGNTDTQYF. The rearrangement links TRBV5-1 to TRBJ2-3; 12 nucleotides agree with TRBD2. Germline loops: CDR1 SGHRS, CDR2 YFSETQ. V lost 4 bases to trimming and J lost 2 bases; unmatched junction nucleotides: 5. The CDR3 runs to 16 residues.